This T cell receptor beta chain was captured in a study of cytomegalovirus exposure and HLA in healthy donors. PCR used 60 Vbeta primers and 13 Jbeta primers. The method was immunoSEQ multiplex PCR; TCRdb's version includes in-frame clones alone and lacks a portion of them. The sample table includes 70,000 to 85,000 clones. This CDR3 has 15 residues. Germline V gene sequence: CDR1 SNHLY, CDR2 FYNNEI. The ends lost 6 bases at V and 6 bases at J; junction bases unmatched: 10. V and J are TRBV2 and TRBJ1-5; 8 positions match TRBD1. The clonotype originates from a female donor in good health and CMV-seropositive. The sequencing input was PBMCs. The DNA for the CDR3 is TGTGCCAGCAGGGGGATTGACAGGGGCGGTCAGCCCCAGCATTTT. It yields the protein CASRGIDRGGQPQHF.